The 3 T cell receptor beta chains listed next were all sequenced from one sample in a study of T-cell memory formation after mild COVID-19. TCRdb re-derived calls from the 5' RACE reads in MiXCR, one entry per CDR3 protein. The table includes under 50,000 distinct CDR3 sequences, roughly 9% detected once. Sequencing input: PBMCs or a T cell subset sorted from them (not recorded which). The receptor source for this set is an adult woman who had mild COVID-19 (a few samples of this study predate the infection). Cell type and time point are not known.

This clonotype was picked up many times. The rearrangement joins TRBV7-9 to TRBJ2-3, with D unresolved. V lost 3 bases to trimming and J lost 2 bases, with 9 bases between them. The CDR3 is made up of 14 amino acids. Per germline, CDR1 SEHNR and CDR2 FQNEAQ (reference sequence). The CDR3 nucleotides read TGTGCCAGCAGCTTTCCCTCAAACACAGATACGCAGTATTTT. Residues: CASSFPSNTDTQYF. Variable domain in full (rest from reference TRBV7-9 and TRBJ2-3): DTGVSQNPRHKITKRGQNVTFRCDPISEHNRLYWYRQTLGQGPEFLTYFQNEAQLEKSRLLSDRFSAERPKGSFSTLEIQRTEQGDSAMYLCASSFPSNTDTQYFGPGTRLTVL.

The chain joins TRBV3-1 to TRBJ1-1, with D maybe TRBD1 (5 bases). The V gene lost 4 bases and the J gene lost 3 bases, with 15 bases spanning the gap. The CDR3 contains 15 residues. Germline V gene sequence: CDR1 LGHDT, CDR2 YNNKEL (reference sequence). DNA for the CDR3: TGTGCCAGCAGCCTGTTCGGGGCGCGGGACACTGAAGCTTTCTTT. Translated: CASSLFGARDTEAFF.

The gene calls are TRBV20-1 and TRBJ1-3; tentatively, D is TRBD1 (6 bases). This CDR3 comprises 17 residues. V dropped 0 bases and J dropped 0 bases, with 15 bases sitting between them. In germline, CDR1 is DFQATT, CDR2 SNEGSKA (reference sequence). The CDR3 reads CSARDGRQASSGNTIYF. CDR3 coding DNA: TGCAGTGCTAGAGATGGGAGACAGGCGAGCTCTGGAAACACCATATATTTT.